This is a list of T cell receptor beta chains from one sample in a study of long-term antiretroviral therapy in people with HIV. Assay used: immunoSEQ multiplex PCR; TCRdb lists only in-frame clones, some missing. Counted here are about 20,000 clones, 70% to 90% occurring once; the ten biggest clones make up about 4.5%. The sample consisted of unsorted PBMCs, taken 1.3 years after starting antiretroviral therapy. These receptors came from a man aged 55 to 70 with HIV. Both conserved end residues are part of each CDR3. A D gene is named only where the DNA matches it firmly. Only some rows state a clone size, as once, few, many or a class for expanded clones.

V gene,J gene,D gene,CDR3 length,clone size,CDR3 protein,CDR3 DNA
TRBV19,TRBJ2-1,TRBD1,15,.,CASNPDRGEGNEQFF,TGTGCCAGTAACCCGGACAGGGGGGAAGGCAATGAGCAGTTCTTC
TRBV5-4,TRBJ2-3,TRBD1,14,.,CASSPGQGTDTQYF,TGTGCCAGCAGCCCGGGACAGGGGACGGATACGCAGTATTTT
TRBV4-1,TRBJ2-7,.,14,.,CASSQRVSDYEQYF,TGCGCCAGCAGCCAAAGGGTGTCGGACTACGAGCAGTACTTC
TRBV2,TRBJ2-2,.,14,.,CASYRGADTGELFF,TGTGCCAGCTATAGAGGGGCCGACACCGGGGAGCTGTTTTTT
TRBV5-1,TRBJ2-7,TRBD1,17,.,CASGQGVGGGSSYEQYF,TGCGCCAGTGGACAGGGGGTTGGGGGCGGGAGTTCCTACGAGCAGTACTTC
TRBV18,TRBJ1-1,TRBD1,13,.,CASSPGTGIEAFF,TGTGCCAGCTCACCAGGGACAGGGATTGAAGCTTTCTTT
TRBV11-3,TRBJ1-2,.,17,.,CASSLGAPGAGRYGYTF,TGTGCCAGCAGCTTAGGTGCCCCGGGGGCAGGGAGATATGGCTACACCTTC
TRBV5-6,TRBJ2-1,TRBD2,16,once,CASRPLAGGLYNEQFF,TGTGCCAGCAGACCCCTAGCGGGAGGGTTGTACAATGAGCAGTTCTTC
TRBV28,TRBJ2-3,.,15,.,CASSLRYPRGDTQYF,TGTGCCAGCAGCTTACGTTATCCTAGGGGAGATACGCAGTATTTT
TRBV7-2,TRBJ1-2,.,14,.,CASSSEPDNNGYTF,TGTGCCAGCAGCTCGGAACCGGACAATAACGGCTACACCTTC
TRBV5-1,TRBJ1-2,.,15,.,CASSLGQTANYGYTF,TGCGCCAGCAGCTTGGGACAGACGGCTAACTATGGCTACACCTTC
TRBV4-1,TRBJ2-5,TRBD2,15,.,CASSQPGLAAETQYF,TGCGCCAGCAGCCAACCCGGACTAGCGGCAGAGACCCAGTACTTC
TRBV19,TRBJ2-7,.,14,.,CASSIVGASYEQYF,TGTGCCAGTAGTATAGTCGGGGCCTCCTACGAGCAGTACTTC
TRBV7-8,TRBJ1-1,.,12,.,CASSLDWGEAFF,TGTGCCAGCAGCTTAGATTGGGGTGAAGCTTTCTTT
TRBV27,TRBJ1-2,TRBD1,14,once,CASSLGQGLGGYTF,TGTGCCAGCAGTCTGGGACAGGGTCTGGGGGGCTACACCTTC
TRBV7-7,TRBJ1-4,.,13,.,CATSPWEREKLFF,TGTGCTACCTCCCCTTGGGAAAGAGAAAAACTGTTTTTT
TRBV10-2,TRBJ2-1,.,14,.,CASSGGVSYNEQFF,TGCGCCAGCAGTGGCGGGGTGTCCTACAATGAGCAGTTCTTC
TRBV12-5,TRBJ2-3,TRBD2,14,few,CASGLTGGTDTQYF,TGTGCTAGTGGTTTAACCGGGGGGACAGATACGCAGTATTTT
TRBV25-1,TRBJ2-2,.,17,.,CASSEFAEGRVLRELFF,TGTGCCAGCAGTGAATTTGCGGAGGGTAGGGTCCTCCGGGAGCTGTTTTTT
TRBV5-1,TRBJ1-2,.,15,.,CASSLVTARIYGYTF,TGCGCCAGCAGCTTAGTAACGGCGAGGATCTATGGCTACACCTTC
TRBV14,TRBJ1-1,.,17,.,CASSQETGLQVRTEAFF,TGTGCCAGCAGCCAAGAAACCGGGCTTCAAGTGAGGACTGAAGCTTTCTTT
TRBV27,TRBJ2-1,.,15,.,CASSLHPGTFNEQFF,TGTGCCAGCAGTTTACACCCCGGGACTTTCAATGAGCAGTTCTTC
TRBV5-4,TRBJ1-2,TRBD1,14,.,CASSTRTGEITDTF,TGTGCCAGCAGCACTAGGACAGGGGAAATTACGGACACCTTC
TRBV5-1,TRBJ1-1,.,14,.,CASTNGQMNTEAFF,TGCGCCAGCACCAACGGACAGATGAACACTGAAGCTTTCTTT
TRBV7-8,TRBJ2-7,.,14,.,CASSWRRLVYEQYF,TGTGCCAGCAGCTGGAGACGGCTAGTCTACGAGCAGTACTTC
TRBV7-9,TRBJ1-2,.,16,.,CASSSWAGIPNYGYTF,TGTGCCAGCAGCTCGTGGGCGGGGATACCTAACTATGGCTACACCTTC
TRBV29-1,TRBJ1-2,.,12,.,CSVSLGAGGYTF,TGCAGCGTTTCCCTAGGTGCTGGTGGCTACACCTTC
TRBV7-8,TRBJ1-1,.,14,once,CASSTNRVNTEAFF,TGTGCCAGCAGTACTAACAGGGTGAACACTGAAGCTTTCTTT
TRBV7-8,TRBJ1-5,.,15,.,CASSLGQSFNQPQHF,TGTGCCAGCAGCTTAGGACAGAGCTTCAATCAGCCCCAGCATTTT
TRBV12-5,TRBJ1-2,.,12,.,CASGSPGRGYTF,TGTGCTAGTGGTTCCCCAGGCCGGGGCTACACCTTC
TRBV1,TRBJ2-3,.,21,.,CTSSPACLAGGNLADRDTQYF,TGCACCAGCAGCCCTGCCTGCCTAGCGGGAGGCAATCTAGCGGACCGGGATACGCAGTATTTT
TRBV30,TRBJ1-2,.,16,.,CAWSMPLGFGNYGYTF,TGTGCCTGGAGCATGCCTTTAGGGTTTGGAAACTATGGCTACACCTTC
TRBV30,TRBJ2-7,.,13,few,CAWSVYGQSEQYF,TGTGCCTGGAGTGTTTACGGACAGAGCGAGCAGTACTTC
TRBV6-1,TRBJ1-1,.,13,.,CASSDQSISEAFF,TGTGCCAGCAGTGATCAGTCGATTAGTGAAGCTTTCTTT
TRBV19,TRBJ2-1,TRBD2,13,.,CASSKGLAGEQFF,TGTGCCAGTAGTAAAGGACTAGCCGGGGAGCAGTTCTTC
TRBV6-5,TRBJ1-2,.,15,.,CASSYSTAGPYGYTF,TGTGCCAGCAGTTACTCGACGGCAGGGCCCTATGGCTACACCTTC
TRBV30,TRBJ2-3,TRBD2,16,.,CAWRGGTSGITDTQYF,TGTGCCTGGAGGGGGGGGACTAGCGGGATAACAGATACGCAGTATTTT
TRBV10-3,TRBJ1-5,.,13,.,CAISDVGGKPQHF,TGTGCCATCAGTGATGTGGGGGGCAAGCCCCAGCATTTT
TRBV10-1,TRBJ2-1,TRBD1,16,.,CASSGKGQGHYNEQFF,TGCGCCAGCAGTGGAAAGGGACAGGGTCATTACAATGAGCAGTTCTTC
TRBV7-9,TRBJ2-7,.,13,.,CASSLAVVYEQYF,TGTGCCAGCAGCTTAGCCGTGGTCTACGAGCAGTACTTC
TRBV10-3,TRBJ2-1,.,15,.,CAISDPGDSYNEQFF,TGTGCCATCAGTGACCCGGGGGACTCCTACAATGAGCAGTTCTTC
TRBV28,TRBJ1-4,.,14,.,CASKRIATNEKLFF,TGTGCCAGCAAGAGGATTGCAACTAATGAAAAACTGTTTTTT